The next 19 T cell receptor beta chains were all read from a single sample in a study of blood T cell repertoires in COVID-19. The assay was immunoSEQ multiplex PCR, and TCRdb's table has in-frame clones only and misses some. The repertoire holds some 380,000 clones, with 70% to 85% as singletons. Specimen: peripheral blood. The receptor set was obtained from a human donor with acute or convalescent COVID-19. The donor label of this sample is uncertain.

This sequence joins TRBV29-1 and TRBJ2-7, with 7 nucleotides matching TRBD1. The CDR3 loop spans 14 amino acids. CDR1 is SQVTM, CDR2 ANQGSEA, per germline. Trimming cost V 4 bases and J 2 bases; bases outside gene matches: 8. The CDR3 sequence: CSVGRDSPPYEQYF. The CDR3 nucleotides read TGCAGCGTTGGCCGGGACAGTCCCCCCTACGAGCAGTACTTC.

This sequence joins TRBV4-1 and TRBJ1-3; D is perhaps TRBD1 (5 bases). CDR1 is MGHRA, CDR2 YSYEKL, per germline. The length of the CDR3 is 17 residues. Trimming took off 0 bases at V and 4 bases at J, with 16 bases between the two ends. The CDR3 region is CASSQERRGYSGNTIYF. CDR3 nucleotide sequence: TGCGCCAGCAGCCAAGAAAGAAGGGGCTATAGCGGAAACACCATATATTTT.

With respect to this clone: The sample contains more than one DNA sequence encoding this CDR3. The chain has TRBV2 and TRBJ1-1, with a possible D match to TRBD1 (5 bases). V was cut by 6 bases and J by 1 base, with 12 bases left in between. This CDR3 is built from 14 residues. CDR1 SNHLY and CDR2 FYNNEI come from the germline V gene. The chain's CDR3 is CASRPQGGNTEAFF. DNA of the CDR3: TGTGCCAGCAGACCCCAGGGAGGGAACACTGAAGCTTTCTTT.

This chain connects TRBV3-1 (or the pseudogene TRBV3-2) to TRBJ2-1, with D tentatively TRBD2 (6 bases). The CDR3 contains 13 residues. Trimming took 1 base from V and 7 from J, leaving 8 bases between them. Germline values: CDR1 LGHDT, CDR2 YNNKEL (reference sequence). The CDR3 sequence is CASSQAGRNEQFF. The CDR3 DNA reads TGTGCCAGCAGCCAAGCTGGGAGGAATGAGCAGTTCTTC.

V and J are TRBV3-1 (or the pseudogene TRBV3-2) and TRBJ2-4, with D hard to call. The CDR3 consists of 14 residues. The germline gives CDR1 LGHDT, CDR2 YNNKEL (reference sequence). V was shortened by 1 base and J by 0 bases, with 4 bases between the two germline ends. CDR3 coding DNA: TGTGCCAGCAGCCAAGCCGTAGCCAAAAACATTCAGTACTTC. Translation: CASSQAVAKNIQYF.

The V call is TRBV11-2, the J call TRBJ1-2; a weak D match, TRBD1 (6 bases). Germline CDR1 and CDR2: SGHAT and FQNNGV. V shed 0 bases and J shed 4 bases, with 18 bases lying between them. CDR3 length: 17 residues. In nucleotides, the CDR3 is TGTGCCAGCAGCTTAGATCCGGGACATTATCGACCCTATGGCTACACCTTC. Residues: CASSLDPGHYRPYGYTF.

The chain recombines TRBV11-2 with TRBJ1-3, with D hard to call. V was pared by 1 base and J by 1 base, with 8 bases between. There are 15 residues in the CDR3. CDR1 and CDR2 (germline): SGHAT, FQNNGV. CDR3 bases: TGTGCCAGCAGCTTAGTCTGGCAATCTGGAAACACCATATATTTT. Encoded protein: CASSLVWQSGNTIYF.

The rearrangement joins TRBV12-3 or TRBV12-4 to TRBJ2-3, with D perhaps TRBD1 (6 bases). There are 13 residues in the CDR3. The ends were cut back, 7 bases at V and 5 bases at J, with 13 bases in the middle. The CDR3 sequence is CASNPQGRDTQYF. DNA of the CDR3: TGTGCCAGCAACCCTCAGGGGCGAGATACGCAGTATTTT.

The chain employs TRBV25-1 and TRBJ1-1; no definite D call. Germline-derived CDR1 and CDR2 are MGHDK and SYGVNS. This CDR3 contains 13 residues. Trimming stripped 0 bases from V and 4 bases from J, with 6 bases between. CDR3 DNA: TGTGCCAGCAGTGAATATGGAGGCACTGAAGCTTTCTTT. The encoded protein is CASSEYGGTEAFF.

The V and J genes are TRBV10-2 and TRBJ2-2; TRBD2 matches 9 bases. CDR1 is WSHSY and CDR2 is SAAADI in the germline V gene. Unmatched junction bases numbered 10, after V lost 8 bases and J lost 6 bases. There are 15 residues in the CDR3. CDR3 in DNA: TGCGCCAGCGGACCTGGGGGCGGGAGGGCCGGGGAGCTGTTTTTT. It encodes CASGPGGGRAGELFF.

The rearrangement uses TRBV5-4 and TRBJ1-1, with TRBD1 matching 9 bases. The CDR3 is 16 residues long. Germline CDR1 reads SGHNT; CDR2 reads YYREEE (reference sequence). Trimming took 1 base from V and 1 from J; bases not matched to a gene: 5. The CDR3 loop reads CASSLTGGLANTEAFF. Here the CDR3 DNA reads TGTGCCAGCAGCTTGACAGGGGGCTTGGCGAACACTGAAGCTTTCTTT.

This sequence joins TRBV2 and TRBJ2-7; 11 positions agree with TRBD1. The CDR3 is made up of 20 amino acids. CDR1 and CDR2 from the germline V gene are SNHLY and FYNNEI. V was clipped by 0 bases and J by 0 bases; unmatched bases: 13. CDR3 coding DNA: TGTGCCAGCAGTGAAGCCCTAGGGGGGACAGGGGGTCGGAGCTCCTACGAGCAGTACTTC. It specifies CASSEALGGTGGRSSYEQYF.

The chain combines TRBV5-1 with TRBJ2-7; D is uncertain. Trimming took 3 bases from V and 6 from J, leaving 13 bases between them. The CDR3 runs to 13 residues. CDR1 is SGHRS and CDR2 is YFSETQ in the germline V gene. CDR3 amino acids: CASSSPISAEQYF. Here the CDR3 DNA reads TGCGCCAGCAGCTCCCCTATATCTGCCGAGCAGTACTTC.

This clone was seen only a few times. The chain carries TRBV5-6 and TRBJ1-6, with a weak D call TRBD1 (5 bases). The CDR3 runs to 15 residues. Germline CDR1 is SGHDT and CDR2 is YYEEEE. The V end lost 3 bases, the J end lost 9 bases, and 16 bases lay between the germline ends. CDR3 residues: CASSSYSTGGSPLHF. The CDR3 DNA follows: TGTGCCAGCAGCTCGTACAGTACCGGGGGTTCACCCCTCCACTTT.

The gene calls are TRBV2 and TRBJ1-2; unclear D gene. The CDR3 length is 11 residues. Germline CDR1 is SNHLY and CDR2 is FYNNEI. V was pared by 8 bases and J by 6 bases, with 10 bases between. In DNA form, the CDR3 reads TGTGCCAGCGCCGAGGTTGATGGCTACACCTTC. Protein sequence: CASAEVDGYTF.

The CDR3 region has the DNA TGTGCCAGCAGACGAACTACGGGACACGAATATAACTATGGCTACACCTTC. Amino acids: CASRRTTGHEYNYGYTF. This rearrangement joins TRBV3-1 (or the pseudogene TRBV3-2) to TRBJ1-2; D possibly corresponds to TRBD1 (6 bases). CDR3 length: 17 amino acids. Germline assignment: CDR1 LGHDT and CDR2 YNNKEL (reference sequence). The V and J ends lost 6 bases and 1 base respectively, with 21 bases between them.

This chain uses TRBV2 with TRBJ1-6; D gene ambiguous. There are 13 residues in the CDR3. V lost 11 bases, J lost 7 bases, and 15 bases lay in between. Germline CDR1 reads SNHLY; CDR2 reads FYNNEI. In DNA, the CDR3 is TGTGCCGGAGGGTCTTCGGCGAATTCACCCCTCCACTTT. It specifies CAGGSSANSPLHF. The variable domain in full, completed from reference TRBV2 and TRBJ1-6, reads EPEVTQTPSHQVTQMGQEVILRCVPISNHLYFYWYRQILGQKVEFLVSFYNNEISEKSEIFDDQFSVERPDGSNFTLKIRSTKLEDSAMYFCAGGSSANSPLHFGNGTRLTVT.

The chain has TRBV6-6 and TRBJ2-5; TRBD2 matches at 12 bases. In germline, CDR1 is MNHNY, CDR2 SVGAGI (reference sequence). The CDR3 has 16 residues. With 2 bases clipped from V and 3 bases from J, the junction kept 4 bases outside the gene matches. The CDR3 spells CASSYALAGGKETQYF. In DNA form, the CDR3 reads TGTGCCAGCAGTTACGCGCTAGCGGGGGGGAAAGAGACCCAGTACTTC.

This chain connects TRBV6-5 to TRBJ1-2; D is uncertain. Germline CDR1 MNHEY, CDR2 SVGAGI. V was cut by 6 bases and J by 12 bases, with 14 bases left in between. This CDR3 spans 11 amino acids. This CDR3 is CASRFRRDHTF. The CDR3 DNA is TGTGCCAGCAGGTTCAGGAGGGATCACACCTTC.